This T cell receptor (beta chain) was identified during a study of post-analysis software for immune sequencing data. About the research overall: The cohort encompassed relapsing-remitting, secondary progressive and progressive-relapsing multiple sclerosis disease courses. Study observations and caveats: Batch-mates among the samples co-clustered strongly by F measure. Significantly lower normalized Chao1 diversity was seen in multiple sclerosis patients than in controls. Five TRBV segments, TRBV5-6, TRBV5-1 and TRBV20-1 among them, were found more frequent in patients than controls.

Unique molecular identifiers had been added to the TCR beta cDNA libraries. Roughly 450,000 cDNA molecules were recovered from an input of roughly 0.85 to 10 million T cells. TCRdb processed the PCR reads anew with MiXCR; each CDR3 protein has one entry. Among around 400,000 distinct CDR3 sequences listed, less than 40% were seen once. About this clonotype: What it binds is not known.

Germline assignment: CDR1 SGHTA and CDR2 FQGNSA. CDR3 length equals 14 residues. V lost 5 bases and J lost 2, with 10 bases in between. The source of this sequence is a girl aged 5-17 years with multiple sclerosis. V gene TRBV7-2 combines with J gene TRBJ1-5; a possible D gene is TRBD1 (5 bases). The sample taken for sequencing was blood. This chain's CDR3 is CASSQMGGNQPQHF. The CDR3 DNA sequence: TGTGCCAGCAGCCAAATGGGGGGCAATCAGCCCCAGCATTTT.